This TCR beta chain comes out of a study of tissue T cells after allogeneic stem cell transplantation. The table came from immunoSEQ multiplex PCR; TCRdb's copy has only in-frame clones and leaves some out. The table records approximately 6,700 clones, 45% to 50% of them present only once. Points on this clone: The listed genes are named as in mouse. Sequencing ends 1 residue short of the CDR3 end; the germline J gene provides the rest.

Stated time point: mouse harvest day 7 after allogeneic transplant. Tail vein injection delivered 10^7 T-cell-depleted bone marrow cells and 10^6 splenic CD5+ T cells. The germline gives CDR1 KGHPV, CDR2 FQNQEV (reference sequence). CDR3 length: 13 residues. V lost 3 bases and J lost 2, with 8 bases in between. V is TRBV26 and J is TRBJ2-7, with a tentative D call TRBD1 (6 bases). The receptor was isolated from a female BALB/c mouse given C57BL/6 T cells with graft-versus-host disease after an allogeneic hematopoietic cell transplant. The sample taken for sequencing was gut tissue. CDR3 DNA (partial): TGTGCCAGCAGTCTTTGGACAGCCTATGAACAGTAC. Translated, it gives CASSLWTAYEQY. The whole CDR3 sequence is CASSLWTAYEQYF.